These T cell receptor beta chains were read from a single sample in a study of blood T cell repertoires in COVID-19. Generated by immunoSEQ multiplex PCR, the TCRdb table keeps only in-frame clones and is missing some. The profile shows about 670,000 clones, approximately 90% of them singletons. Material for sequencing was peripheral blood. These receptors all stem from a woman younger than 35 with acute or convalescent COVID-19. Both conserved end residues are part of each CDR3. A D gene is named only where the DNA matches it firmly.

D,J,V,CDR3,DNA
TRBD1,TRBJ1-2,TRBV3-1/TRBV3-2,CASRGQRNNYGYTF,TGTGCCAGCAGGGGACAGCGAAACAACTATGGCTACACCTTC
-,TRBJ2-1,TRBV5-1,CASSLWGDPYNEQFF,TGCGCCAGCAGCTTATGGGGGGACCCCTACAATGAGCAGTTCTTC
TRBD1,TRBJ1-2,TRBV5-1,CASSTGQAIYGYTF,TGCGCCAGCAGCACAGGACAGGCCATCTATGGCTACACCTTC
TRBD2,TRBJ2-1,TRBV2,CASSQSGGRNEQFF,TGTGCCAGCAGTCAGAGCGGGGGCAGAAATGAGCAGTTCTTC
-,TRBJ2-7,TRBV7-9,CASSSIKGLGRYEQYF,TGTGCCAGCAGCTCCATTAAAGGCCTTGGGAGGTACGAGCAGTACTTC
-,TRBJ1-2,TRBV27,CASSLSGQAVNYGYTF,TGTGCCAGCAGTTTATCGGGGCAGGCGGTAAACTATGGCTACACCTTC
TRBD2,TRBJ2-3,TRBV9,CASRGTSGADTQYF,TGTGCCAGCAGGGGGACTAGCGGGGCAGATACGCAGTATTTT
TRBD1,TRBJ1-2,TRBV29-1,CSVRGQGVGYTF,TGCAGCGTTCGTGGACAGGGAGTAGGCTACACCTTC
TRBD1,TRBJ2-6,TRBV7-9,CASSSGGAGANVLTF,TGTGCCAGCAGCTCAGGGGGCGCTGGGGCCAACGTCCTGACTTTC
TRBD1,TRBJ1-2,TRBV5-4,CASSWGQGARIDGYTF,TGTGCCAGCAGCTGGGGACAGGGGGCGCGTATTGATGGCTACACCTTC
TRBD1,TRBJ2-7,TRBV5-1,CASSIRTGSSGEQYF,TGCGCCAGCAGCATACGGACAGGTTCGTCTGGTGAGCAGTACTTC
-,TRBJ1-1,TRBV5-3,CARSCAGRTEAFF,TGTGCCAGAAGCTGCGCCGGTCGAACTGAAGCTTTCTTT
-,TRBJ1-6,TRBV3-1/TRBV3-2,CASSQTPPTNSPLHF,TGTGCCAGCAGCCAAACTCCCCCTACTAATTCACCCCTCCACTTT
TRBD1,TRBJ1-1,TRBV5-1,CASSWNTGTANTEAFF,TGCGCCAGCAGCTGGAATACCGGGACAGCGAACACTGAAGCTTTCTTT
-,TRBJ1-2,TRBV9,CASSATTGPGYTF,TGTGCCAGCAGCGCTACTACAGGGCCTGGCTACACCTTC
-,TRBJ1-1,TRBV6-2/TRBV6-3,CASTPAHLGDTEAFF,TGTGCCAGCACCCCCGCCCACCTAGGAGACACTGAAGCTTTCTTT
TRBD1,TRBJ2-7,TRBV11-2,CASSQIQGARSSYEQYF,TGTGCCAGCAGCCAAATACAGGGGGCCCGTTCATCCTACGAGCAGTACTTC
-,TRBJ1-1,TRBV2,CASFEVTEAFF,TGTGCCAGCTTCGAGGTCACTGAAGCTTTCTTT
TRBD1,TRBJ1-1,TRBV3-1/TRBV3-2,CASSQQGARTEAFF,TGTGCCAGCAGCCAACAGGGGGCGAGGACTGAAGCTTTCTTT
TRBD1,TRBJ1-2,TRBV4-3,CASSQSPRVPAGGYGYTF,TGCGCCAGCAGCCAAAGTCCCAGGGTGCCGGCAGGGGGCTATGGCTACACCTTC
-,TRBJ1-1,TRBV30,CAWSEQSNTEAFF,TGTGCCTGGAGTGAACAGTCGAACACTGAAGCTTTCTTT
-,TRBJ1-1,TRBV29-1,CSVVFGTEAFF,TGCAGCGTTGTCTTCGGCACTGAAGCTTTCTTT